This T cell receptor beta chain was obtained from a study of control samples from healthy donors and cancer patients. V lost 4 bases to trimming and J lost 2 bases; unmatched junction nucleotides: 0. This CDR3 comprises 14 residues. CDR1 is SNHLY, CDR2 FYNNEI, per germline. Generated by immunoSEQ multiplex PCR, the TCRdb table keeps only in-frame clones and is missing some. The table shows around 72,000 clones, with roughly 80% occurring only once. The chain has TRBV2 and TRBJ2-5, with 11 bases identical to TRBD2. Sequencing was performed on blood. The sequence was collected from a man aged 45 to 65 in good health. CDR3 loop: CASSGLAGQETQYF. The CDR3 DNA follows: TGTGCCAGCAGTGGACTAGCGGGACAAGAGACCCAGTACTTC.